A selection of T cell receptor beta chains follows, all from one sample in a study of STAT5B mutations in CD4+ large granular lymphocyte leukemia. TCRdb's table, derived via immunoSEQ multiplex PCR, lists solely in-frame clones and lacks some. The sample lists over 30,000 clones; less than 85% were seen once. The sample was CD4+ T cells from blood buffy coats. The receptors here all came from a human donor in good health. Both conserved end residues are part of each CDR3. Fields, in order: V gene, J gene, CDR3 protein.

v_gene: TRBV18; j_gene: TRBJ1-4; CDR3aa: CASSPRGEKLFF
v_gene: TRBV27; j_gene: TRBJ2-3; CDR3aa: CASSFLTDTQYF
v_gene: TRBV5-1; j_gene: TRBJ2-7; CDR3aa: CASRRFEDPYEQYF
v_gene: TRBV5-4; j_gene: TRBJ1-2; CDR3aa: CASSIGQADGYTF
v_gene: TRBV7-8; j_gene: TRBJ2-2; CDR3aa: CASSRTGTGTVGELFF
v_gene: TRBV5-6; j_gene: TRBJ2-5; CDR3aa: CASSLAVETQYF
v_gene: TRBV5-5; j_gene: TRBJ2-5; CDR3aa: CASIPQPTAGTQYF
v_gene: TRBV6-6; j_gene: TRBJ1-5; CDR3aa: CASSYTTREGQPQHF
v_gene: TRBV18; j_gene: TRBJ2-3; CDR3aa: CASLIGASGDTQYF
v_gene: TRBV6-1; j_gene: TRBJ2-3; CDR3aa: CASGGELTDTQYF
v_gene: TRBV29-1; j_gene: TRBJ2-5; CDR3aa: CSVGSSGETQYF
v_gene: TRBV7-2; j_gene: TRBJ1-2; CDR3aa: CASSLDRSYGYTF
v_gene: TRBV7-9; j_gene: TRBJ2-1; CDR3aa: CASSPETGRGNEQFF
v_gene: TRBV7-2; j_gene: TRBJ2-2; CDR3aa: CASSLGQKAGELFF
v_gene: TRBV7-9; j_gene: TRBJ2-3; CDR3aa: CASSPRAGRTDTQYF
v_gene: TRBV7-3; j_gene: TRBJ2-1; CDR3aa: CASSHGQGAGYNEQFF
v_gene: TRBV29-1; j_gene: TRBJ2-5; CDR3aa: CGGGYQETQYF
v_gene: TRBV18; j_gene: TRBJ2-7; CDR3aa: CASSSPTGGDEQYF